This T cell receptor (beta chain) was sequenced in a study of shared clonotypes between healthy human individuals. Background on the study: Per donor, three plates held CD4 naive cells, three held CD4 memory, two held CD8 naive and one held CD8 memory.

Caucasian adults residing in Nashville, Tennessee made up all the donors. Study-level results: Non-shared clonotypes showed lower generation probabilities than clonotypes common to all four donors.

A word on this clone: Its antigen is unidentified.

V lost 0 bases and J 5 bases, leaving 13 bases between the germline ends. In germline, CDR1 is SGHTA, CDR2 FQGNSA. The CDR3 contains 15 residues. Some clones are missing from TCRdb's copy, which holds only in-frame ones; the method was immunoSEQ multiplex PCR. The sample consists of fewer than 1.8 million clones, 98% of them appearing once. Material for sequencing was naive CD4+ T cells sorted from blood. Stated subset: CD45RA+ positively selected. This TCR came from a young man in good health. The gene calls are TRBV7-2 and TRBJ2-5; TRBD2 is a possible D gene (6 bases). The DNA of the CDR3 is TGTGCCAGCAGCTTAGCCGGGAGTGAGGCGGAGACCCAGTACTTC. Protein sequence: CASSLAGSEAETQYF.